Below, 17 T cell receptor beta chains from the same sample are listed, as sequenced in a study of identical twins. TCRdb re-called the 5' RACE reads with MiXCR, one entry per CDR3 protein. The table includes 1.5 million to 2 million distinct CDR3 sequences, about 32% detected once. Sequencing input: cord blood. The receptors stem from a newborn girl in good health.

The chain combines TRBV12-3 or TRBV12-4 with TRBJ2-1, with D hard to call. The CDR3 covers 16 residues. Between the trimmed V and J ends, which lost 2 bases and 2 bases, there was a span of 13 bases. CDR3 region: CASSLFGGRTYNEQFF. CDR3 DNA sequence: TGTGCCAGCAGTTTATTTGGCGGCAGAACCTACAATGAGCAGTTCTTC.

The rearrangement links TRBV11-3 to TRBJ1-2; TRBD1 might be the D (6 bases). The germline V gene encodes CDR1 SGHNT and CDR2 YENEEA. With 0 bases removed from V and 5 bases from J, the gap between germline ends came to 22 bases. CDR3 length: 18 residues. The CDR3 DNA follows: TGTGCCAGCAGCTTAGATCGCGGGGGCGCGGGTCAAAGTTATGGCTACACCTTC. It yields the protein CASSLDRGGAGQSYGYTF. Drawing the rest from reference TRBV11-3 and TRBJ1-2, the complete variable domain is EAGVVQSPRYKIIEKKQPVAFWCNPISGHNTLYWYLQNLGQGPELLIRYENEEAVDDSQLPKDRFSAERLKGVDSTLKIQPAELGDSAVYLCASSLDRGGAGQSYGYTFGSGTRLTVV.

This clonotype was picked up a small number of times. V usage is TRBV20-1 and J usage is TRBJ1-2, with D possibly matching TRBD1 (5 bases). With 6 bases removed from V and 0 bases from J, the gap between germline ends came to 14 bases. The CDR3 sequence is 14 residues long. Germline V CDR1 and CDR2: DFQATT, SNEGSKA (reference sequence). CDR3 region: CSAISTTANYGYTF. CDR3 sequence (DNA): TGCAGTGCCATATCCACGACAGCTAACTATGGCTACACCTTC.

The CDR3: CASSLETVAYGYTF. The CDR3 DNA is TGCGCCAGCAGCTTGGAGACGGTTGCCTATGGCTACACCTTC. The V call is TRBV5-1, the J call TRBJ1-2; no definite D call. Trimming cost V 0 bases and J 4 bases, with 10 bases left between them. Looked up from germline, CDR1 is SGHRS and CDR2 is YFSETQ. The CDR3 runs 14 residues.

J is TRBJ2-7 and V is TRBV6-1, with a weak D call TRBD1 (6 bases). CDR1 and CDR2 from the germline V gene are MNHNS and SASEGT. Trimming left V 4 bases short and J 7 bases short, with 17 bases between. CDR3 length: 14 amino acids. The CDR3 is CASSAQGLLDEQYF. In DNA, the CDR3 is TGTGCCAGCAGTGCGCAGGGGCTCTTGGATGAGCAGTACTTC.

The rearrangement joins TRBV27 to TRBJ2-5; D unclear. The CDR3 length is 14 residues. Germline values: CDR1 MNHEY, CDR2 SMNVEV (reference sequence). Trimming stripped 0 bases from V and 5 bases from J, with 10 bases between. The CDR3 protein is CASSLSMWRETQYF. The CDR3 DNA reads TGTGCCAGCAGTTTATCGATGTGGCGGGAGACCCAGTACTTC.

This clonotype came up a few times. J is TRBJ1-1 and V is TRBV18, with D hard to call. CDR3 length: 14 residues. Trimming took 3 bases from V and 5 from J, leaving 13 bases between them. Germline V gene lookup returns CDR1 KGHSH and CDR2 LQKENI. The DNA for the CDR3 is TGTGCCAGCTCACCTGGTGCAGGTCAAACTGAAGCTTTCTTT. This encodes CASSPGAGQTEAFF.

The V gene is TRBV29-1, the J gene TRBJ2-1; D may be TRBD1 or TRBD2 (6 bases each). CDR1 SQVTM and CDR2 ANQGSEA come from the germline V gene. Trimming took 2 bases from V and 9 from J, leaving 23 bases between them. The CDR3 has 16 residues. The CDR3: CSVERSRGAGVSEQFF. Here the CDR3 DNA reads TGCAGCGTTGAACGATCTAGGGGGGCCGGGGTTAGTGAGCAGTTCTTC.

This clonotype occurred a few times. The CDR3 is CATSDLESGNGNEQFF. Here the CDR3 DNA reads TGTGCCACCAGTGATTTGGAGTCAGGGAATGGCAATGAGCAGTTCTTC. This chain links TRBV24-1 with TRBJ2-1, with D perhaps TRBD1 (5 bases). Germline V gene sequence: CDR1 KGHDR, CDR2 SFDVKD. CDR3 length: 16 amino acids. Trimming took off 0 bases at V and 6 bases at J, with 14 bases between the two ends.

This clonotype turned up a few times. This chain joins TRBV20-1 and TRBJ2-1; D perhaps matches TRBD1 (6 bases). The CDR3 is 14 amino acids. The germline gives CDR1 DFQATT, CDR2 SNEGSKA (reference sequence). V shed 2 bases and J shed 5 bases, with 13 bases lying between them. DNA for the CDR3: TGCAGTGCTAGACCCTCCTACAGGGACAATGAGCAGTTCTTC. It specifies CSARPSYRDNEQFF.

This clonotype was detected a few times. The rearrangement uses TRBV12-3 or TRBV12-4 and TRBJ1-5; D is unresolved. The CDR3 spans 15 residues. Trimming shortened V by 6 bases and J by 2 bases, and 14 bases separated the two germline ends. The DNA for the CDR3 is TGTGCCAGCAGCTCTTCGCGTCGGGGCAATCAGCCCCAGCATTTT. It yields the protein CASSSSRRGNQPQHF.

This clonotype appeared a few times. The V gene is TRBV20-1, the J gene TRBJ2-5, with TRBD2 as a possible D gene (6 bases). The CDR3 runs 14 residues. The germline V and J ends were trimmed by 3 bases and 5 bases, with 16 bases remaining between them. Per germline, CDR1 DFQATT and CDR2 SNEGSKA (reference sequence). The CDR3 DNA follows: TGCAGTGCTAGCCATCAAAACCGGGGGGAGACCCAGTACTTC. This encodes CSASHQNRGETQYF.

The CDR3: CASSIDLWTHTQYF. The CDR3 nucleotides are TGTGCCAGTAGTATAGATCTATGGACCCATACGCAGTATTTT. This rearrangement joins TRBV19 to TRBJ2-3, with D unresolved. CDR3 length: 14 residues. V lost 0 bases and J 7 bases, leaving 11 bases between the germline ends. The V gene's germline CDR1 is LNHDA and CDR2 SQIVND (reference sequence).

This clonotype occurred a few times. The V call is TRBV27, the J call TRBJ1-2; TRBD1 matches 8 bases. CDR1 and CDR2 (germline): MNHEY, SMNVEV (reference sequence). V was clipped by 7 bases and J by 8 bases; unmatched bases: 6. The CDR3 consists of 12 residues. The DNA of the CDR3 is TGTGCCAGCACCAACCGACAGGGGGGCTACACCTTC. Translation: CASTNRQGGYTF.

This clonotype was found a few times. V is TRBV10-3 and J is TRBJ2-1; D is unresolved. This CDR3 region has 12 residues. Per the germline V gene, CDR1 is ENHRY and CDR2 is SYGVKD. Trimming took 3 bases from V and 7 from J, leaving 7 bases between them. CDR3 in DNA: TGTGCCATCAGTGATCAAGGTAATGAGCAGTTCTTC. Translation: CAISDQGNEQFF.

About this clonotype itself: One junction end disagrees with the germline gene, perhaps due to a read error. J is TRBJ2-3 and V is TRBV20-1, with 8 bases aligning to TRBD2. Germline CDR1 reads DFQATT; CDR2 reads SNEGSKA (reference sequence). This CDR3 contains 13 residues. The CDR3 loop is CSAVSGVTDTQCF. In nucleotides, the CDR3 is TGCAGTGCTGTTAGCGGGGTCACAGATACGCAGTGTTTT.

The CDR3, as DNA: TGTGCCAGCAGTTACGATTGGGAGGGGCAGTTCTTC. Its translation is CASSYDWEGQFF. V is TRBV6-6 and J is TRBJ2-1; the match to TRBD2 covers 7 bases. V lost 2 bases to trimming and J lost 12 bases; unmatched junction nucleotides: 4. Looked up from germline, CDR1 is MNHNY and CDR2 is SVGAGI (reference sequence). The CDR3 extends over 12 amino acids.